The T cell receptor beta chain under discussion was sequenced for a study of blood T cell repertoires in COVID-19. This clone was seen a handful of times. The protocol was immunoSEQ multiplex PCR, while the TCRdb copy is restricted to in-frame clones and leaves out a portion. The sample has 390,000 or so clones; about 86% are singletons. The V and J ends lost 4 bases and 2 bases, in that order; junction bases with no gene match: 8. The CDR3 is made up of 15 amino acids. Germline loops: CDR1 SGHKS, CDR2 YYEKEE (reference sequence). The TCR comes from a woman in her forties or fifties who had recovered from COVID-19. The chain is built from TRBV5-5 and TRBJ1-2; 7 nucleotides align to TRBD1. The sample taken for sequencing was PBMCs or T cells enriched from blood (not recorded which). CDR3 protein: CASSTGDSKNYGYTF. In DNA form, the CDR3 reads TGTGCCAGCAGCACGGGGGACAGCAAAAACTATGGCTACACCTTC.